Each of the 25 T cell receptor beta chains below was sequenced from the same sample in a study of T-cell reconstitution after alpha-beta-depleted transplantation in children. Unique molecular identifiers tagged the TCRbeta library. One entry per CDR3 protein results from TCRdb running MiXCR on the PCR reads. The sample contains 450,000 to 550,000 distinct CDR3 sequences, about an eighth of which appear only once. The sequencing used PBMCs, mostly from graft donor cells, collected 180 days after TCRalphabeta/CD19-depleted stem cell transplant. The receptors here all came from a female patient aged 2-9 years who had a stem cell transplant for aplastic anemia, so the T cells may come from the graft donor.

This clonotype occurred many times. This chain joins TRBV16 and TRBJ1-1, with no clear D. V was trimmed by 3 bases and J by 3 bases, leaving 14 bases between them. Germline CDR1 and CDR2: KGHSY and FQNENV. The CDR3 consists of 15 residues. The CDR3 loop is CASSQTLGRDTEAFF. In DNA form, the CDR3 reads TGTGCCAGCAGCCAGACCCTTGGGCGAGACACTGAAGCTTTCTTT.

The chain carries TRBV7-3 and TRBJ2-3; 10 bases match TRBD1. CDR3 length equals 16 residues. V shed 4 bases and J 1 base; nucleotides not matched to a gene: 5. Germline V gives CDR1 SGHTA, CDR2 FQGTGA. CDR3: CASSSAGTGGTDTQYF. CDR3 bases: TGTGCCAGCAGCTCGGCCGGGACAGGGGGCACAGATACGCAGTATTTT.

The J gene is TRBJ2-2, the V gene TRBV6-5, with TRBD2 matching 12 bases. V shed 3 bases and J 3 bases; nucleotides not matched to a gene: 2. CDR1 MNHEY and CDR2 SVGAGI come from the germline V gene. The CDR3 has 16 residues. The CDR3 here is CASSYASGGDTGELFF. CDR3 coding DNA: TGTGCCAGCAGTTATGCTAGCGGGGGGGACACCGGGGAGCTGTTTTTT.

This clonotype appeared a few times. The chain couples TRBV29-1 to TRBJ2-7; unclear D gene. CDR1 SQVTM and CDR2 ANQGSEA come from the germline V gene. V dropped 0 bases and J dropped 5 bases, with 8 bases sitting between them. This CDR3 is built from 12 residues. CDR3 sequence (DNA): TGCAGCGTTGAAGATTCCTGGCACGAGCAGTACTTC. Translated: CSVEDSWHEQYF.

This clonotype was seen a few times. This chain links TRBV4-1 with TRBJ1-5; TRBD1 aligns across 8 bases. The CDR3 covers 17 residues. V shed 3 bases, J shed 1 base, and the junction held 8 bases outside the gene matches. Germline V CDR1 and CDR2: MGHRA, YSYEKL. This CDR3 is CASSQLPGQESNQPQHF. The CDR3 bases are TGCGCCAGCAGCCAGTTACCGGGACAGGAGAGCAATCAGCCCCAGCATTTT.

The chain has TRBV9 and TRBJ2-3; D not resolved. Germline V CDR1 and CDR2: SGDLS, YYNGEE. This CDR3 has 18 amino acids. Deletions cut 4 bases from V and 0 bases from J, with 21 bases between. CDR3 in amino acids: CASSFLPKGNPSTDTQYF. CDR3 bases: TGTGCCAGCAGCTTTCTGCCGAAGGGAAATCCTAGCACAGATACGCAGTATTTT.

This clonotype showed up many times. The chain couples TRBV7-9 to TRBJ2-3, with D tentatively TRBD2 (5 bases). This CDR3 contains 14 residues. Trimming left V 3 bases short and J 4 bases short, with 11 bases between. Germline CDR1 is SEHNR and CDR2 is FQNEAQ (reference sequence). The CDR3 sequence: CASSFFASPDTQYF. CDR3 coding DNA: TGTGCCAGCAGCTTCTTCGCTAGCCCAGATACGCAGTATTTT.

The table lists this clonotype with many counts. The V and J genes are TRBV5-8 and TRBJ2-7, with 8 bases aligning to TRBD1. Looked up from germline, CDR1 is SGHTS and CDR2 is YDEGEE. The CDR3 contains 13 residues. V was clipped by 5 bases and J by 5 bases; unmatched bases: 6. The DNA of the CDR3 is TGTGCCAGCAGACCAGGGGGCTCGAACGAGCAGTACTTC. It yields the protein CASRPGGSNEQYF.

The rearrangement uses TRBV4-1 and TRBJ2-2; maybe TRBD1 (6 bases). Germline values: CDR1 MGHRA, CDR2 YSYEKL. Trimming removed 5 bases at V and 3 bases at J, with 25 bases between. The CDR3 contains 19 residues. The CDR3 DNA reads as TGCGCCAGCAGCGGAATTCCTCTCCTCACAGGGAAAGACACCGGGGAGCTGTTTTTT. Residues: CASSGIPLLTGKDTGELFF.

This clonotype was seen a handful of times. The DNA of the CDR3 is TGCGCCAGCAGCCAAGGGAGACTAGGCTACGAGCAGTACGTC. Its translation: CASSQGRLGYEQYV. The chain couples TRBV4-1 to TRBJ2-7, with a possible D match to TRBD2 (6 bases). The germline gives CDR1 MGHRA, CDR2 YSYEKL. Between the trimmed V and J ends, which lost 1 base and 3 bases, there was a span of 10 bases. This CDR3 spans 14 amino acids.

This clonotype came up a few times. The rearrangement joins TRBV20-1 to TRBJ1-4; D ambiguous. The CDR3 length is 13 residues. Trimming pared 3 bases from V and 0 bases from J, leaving 5 bases between. Germline CDR1 is DFQATT and CDR2 is SNEGSKA (reference sequence). The CDR3 DNA reads as TGCAGTGCTAGGTCCGCAACTAATGAAAAACTGTTTTTT. It yields the protein CSARSATNEKLFF.

This sequence joins TRBV2 and TRBJ2-5, with 8 nucleotides matching TRBD2. V dropped 6 bases and J dropped 3; count of bases not matched to a gene: 9. CDR1 is SNHLY, CDR2 FYNNEI, per germline. CDR3 length equals 15 residues. The chain's CDR3 is CASSRREGRKETQYF. The DNA of the CDR3 is TGTGCCAGCAGCCGCCGGGAGGGGCGTAAAGAGACCCAGTACTTC.

This clonotype was picked up many times. This sequence joins TRBV7-3 and TRBJ2-4; D may correspond to TRBD1 or TRBD2 (5 bases each). CDR3 length equals 14 residues. Germline V gives CDR1 SGHTA, CDR2 FQGTGA. Trimming removed 3 bases at V and 6 bases at J, with 12 bases between. The CDR3 loop reads CASSLSGGLNIQYF. The DNA for the CDR3 is TGTGCCAGCAGCTTGTCTGGGGGATTAAACATTCAGTACTTC. Using reference TRBV7-3 and TRBJ2-4 for the parts outside the CDR3, the full variable domain is GAGVSQTPSNKVTEKGKYVELRCDPISGHTALYWYRQSLGQGPEFLIYFQGTGAADDSGLPNDRFFAVRPEGSVSTLKIQRTERGDSAVYLCASSLSGGLNIQYFGAGTRLSVL.

This chain joins TRBV27 and TRBJ2-5, with 7 positions matching TRBD2. CDR1 and CDR2 from the germline V gene are MNHEY and SMNVEV (reference sequence). The junction had 7 bases not matched to a gene; V was cut back by 2 bases and J by 4 bases. The CDR3 covers 15 residues. The CDR3 loop reads CASSLLSAGVETQYF. The CDR3 coding sequence is TGTGCCAGCAGTTTACTCTCGGCGGGGGTAGAGACCCAGTACTTC.

This clonotype was found many times. The chain joins TRBV20-1 to TRBJ2-1; D is unresolved. Trimming removed 6 bases at V and 3 bases at J, with 12 bases between. CDR3 length equals 13 residues. CDR1 and CDR2 from the germline V gene are DFQATT and SNEGSKA (reference sequence). The CDR3 DNA sequence: TGCAGTGCGCAGCCCTACTACTACAATGAGCAGTTCTTC. Translating gives CSAQPYYYNEQFF.

The V gene is TRBV18, the J gene TRBJ1-1; D is perhaps TRBD1 (6 bases). The CDR3 consists of 13 residues. With 3 bases removed from V and 6 bases from J, the gap between germline ends came to 11 bases. Germline V gives CDR1 KGHSH, CDR2 LQKENI. The CDR3 region is CASSPTGHSEAFF. CDR3 bases: TGTGCCAGCTCACCGACAGGCCACTCTGAAGCTTTCTTT.

The V gene is TRBV12-3 or TRBV12-4, the J gene TRBJ1-4, with unresolved D. V was trimmed by 3 bases and J by 10 bases, leaving 12 bases between them. The CDR3 is 13 residues long. CDR3 bases: TGTGCCAGCAGTTTTTTCCGGGGTGGAAAACTGTTTTTT. Its translation: CASSFFRGGKLFF.

This clonotype occurred many times. The junction and the germline gene differ at one end; a read error may be behind it. The chain couples TRBV6-6 to TRBJ2-7; TRBD1 aligns across 8 bases. Germline CDR1 and CDR2: MNHNY and SVGAGI (reference sequence). The CDR3 has 12 residues. CDR3 nucleotides: TGTGCCAGCTACTTACTCCGGGACAGGTTCATATTC. This gives the protein CASYLLRDRFIF.

This clonotype was counted ten times or more. The chain recombines TRBV5-5 with TRBJ2-7, with D perhaps matching TRBD1 or TRBD2 (6 bases each). The germline CDR1 and CDR2 sequences are SGHKS and YYEKEE (reference sequence). The CDR3 spans 15 residues. The V and J ends lost 1 base and 0 bases respectively, with 11 bases between them. This CDR3 is CASSLIGGSSYEQYV. DNA of the CDR3: TGTGCCAGCAGCTTGATAGGGGGGAGCTCCTACGAGCAGTACGTC.

This clonotype turned up a few times. V is TRBV12-3 or TRBV12-4 and J is TRBJ2-5; TRBD2 matches 11 bases. This CDR3 contains 15 residues. V shed 5 bases, J shed 13 bases, and the junction held 15 bases outside the gene matches. In DNA form, the CDR3 reads TGTGCCAGCAGTCCCCGGGGGGGACTAGCGGACCTCCGGTACTTC. It specifies CASSPRGGLADLRYF.

V and J are TRBV12-3 or TRBV12-4 and TRBJ2-7; TRBD1 agrees at 10 bases. CDR3 size: 15 residues. Trimming removed 6 bases from V and 6 bases from J; junction bases left unmatched: 11. The CDR3 nucleotides read TGTGCCAGCAGCCGCTCCGGGGACAGGGGTTCCGAGCAGTACTTC. It codes for CASSRSGDRGSEQYF.

This clonotype occurred a few times. This chain joins TRBV7-8 and TRBJ2-7; D not certain. V lost 3 bases, J lost 3 bases, and 9 bases lay in between. The CDR3 has 13 residues. Germline loops: CDR1 SGHVS, CDR2 FQNEAQ. The CDR3 region has the DNA TGTGCCAGCAGCTTCAACGGCAACTACGAGCAGTACGTC. Protein sequence: CASSFNGNYEQYV.

This clonotype came up many times. V gene TRBV7-6 combines with J gene TRBJ2-3; the D gene is possibly TRBD2 (5 bases). Germline CDR1 is SGHVS and CDR2 is FNYEAQ. This CDR3 has 15 amino acids. The V end was cut by 1 base, the J end by 2 bases, with 10 bases between. The CDR3 protein is CASSLEGANTDTQYF. For the CDR3, the DNA is TGTGCCAGCAGCTTAGAGGGAGCGAACACAGATACGCAGTATTTT.

This chain joins TRBV5-1 and TRBJ2-5, with D tentatively TRBD1 (7 bases). The CDR3 loop spans 14 amino acids. Germline V gene data show CDR1 as SGHRS and CDR2 as YFSETQ. V lost 0 bases and J 4 bases, leaving 10 bases between the germline ends. Here the CDR3 reads CASSLGGDRETQYF. CDR3 in DNA: TGCGCCAGCAGCTTGGGGGGGGACAGAGAGACCCAGTACTTC.

The V call is TRBV21-1, the J call TRBJ2-7; the table's D call of TRBD2 was not tested on the DNA. TRBV21-1 is noted as a pseudogene. This CDR3 is 17 amino acids long. The CDR3 protein is CASSKRDGRLAGDEQYV. The CDR3 DNA is TGTGCCAGCAGCAAGAGGGATGGGAGGCTAGCGGGAGACGAGCAGTACGTC.